Included here is one T cell receptor beta chain sequence, with context. Specified time point: after neoadjuvant nivolumab, at surgical resection. The entry originates in a study of neoadjuvant anti-PD-1 for oral cavity cancer. The junction had 6 bases not matched to a gene; V was cut back by 3 bases and J by 2 bases. Germline loops: CDR1 SGDLS, CDR2 YYNGEE. The CDR3 has 16 residues. PBMC libraries mostly used about 450 ng of input genomic DNA, with six replicates per sample. Sequencing was performed with immunoSEQ multiplex PCR; in TCRdb, only in-frame clones are kept and a portion is missing. The table lists more than 12,000 clones, 74% of them singletons.

Sequenced material: PBMCs, taken after nivolumab (anti-PD-1) treatment. The chain employs TRBV9 and TRBJ2-3; 10 nucleotides line up with TRBD2. The origin of this receptor is a person aged 35-79 years with oral cavity squamous cell carcinoma. CDR3 amino acids: CASSAKLAGYTDTQYF. The DNA of the CDR3 is TGTGCCAGCAGCGCAAAACTAGCGGGATACACAGATACGCAGTATTTT.